This T cell receptor (beta chain) was found in a study of blood T cell repertoires in COVID-19. As originally analysed: Estimation of nucleated cell counts was performed using reference gene primer amplification. Data came from immunoSEQ multiplex PCR; TCRdb stores just in-frame clones and leaves some out. D and trimming were read from the DNA, whereas the V and J calls and clone size are those reported in that table. This table holds approximately 380,000 clones, around 90% found once. Germline CDR1 reads LGHDT; CDR2 reads YNNKEL (reference sequence). The CDR3 extends over 15 amino acids. With V trimmed by 4 bases and J by 2 bases, 7 bases remained unmatched.

The sequence was obtained from a woman aged 18-35 years who had recovered from COVID-19. This chain uses TRBV3-1 (or the pseudogene TRBV3-2) with TRBJ1-2; 7 bases match TRBD1. The sequenced material came from PBMCs or T cells enriched from blood (not recorded which). The CDR3 here is CASSPYRGPNYGYTF. The CDR3 DNA is TGTGCCAGCAGCCCGTACAGGGGACCCAACTATGGCTACACCTTC.